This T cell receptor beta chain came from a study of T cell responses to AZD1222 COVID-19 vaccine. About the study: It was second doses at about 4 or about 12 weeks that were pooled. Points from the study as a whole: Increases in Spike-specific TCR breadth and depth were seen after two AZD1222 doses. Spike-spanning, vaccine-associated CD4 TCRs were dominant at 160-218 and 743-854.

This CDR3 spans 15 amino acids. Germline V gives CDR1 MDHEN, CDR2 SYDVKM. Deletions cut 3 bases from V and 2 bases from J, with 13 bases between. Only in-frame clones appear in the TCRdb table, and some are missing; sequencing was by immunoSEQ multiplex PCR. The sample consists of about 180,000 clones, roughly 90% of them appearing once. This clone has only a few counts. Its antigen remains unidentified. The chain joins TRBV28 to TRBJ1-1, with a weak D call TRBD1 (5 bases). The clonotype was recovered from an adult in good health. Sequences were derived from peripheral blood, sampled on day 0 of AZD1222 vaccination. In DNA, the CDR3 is TGTGCCAGCAGTTTTTCGGTACAGGTAAACACTGAAGCTTTCTTT. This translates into CASSFSVQVNTEAFF.